A selection of T cell receptor beta chains follows, all from one sample in a study of beta chain features in type 1 diabetes. The table came from immunoSEQ multiplex PCR; TCRdb's copy has only in-frame clones and leaves some out. The sample has some 190,000 clones; around 8% are singletons. Sequenced sample: central memory CD4+ T cells from blood. These receptors came from a woman aged 35 to 49 with type 1 diabetes. Both conserved end residues are part of each CDR3. D genes are given only for firm matches. Some rows mark clone size as missing; the rest say once, few, many or name a class of expanded clone.

d_gene | j_gene | v_gene | abundance | CDR3nt | CDR3aa
NA | TRBJ1-4 | TRBV20-1 | NA | TGCAGTGCGAGTCCTCAGGAGGGGCTCCTTTTT | CSASPQEGLLF
NA | TRBJ2-2 | TRBV5-4 | NA | TGTGCCAGCAGCCAAGAGGGGGCCGGGGAGCTGTTTTTT | CASSQEGAGELFF
TRBD2 | TRBJ2-3 | TRBV9 | many | TGTGCCAGCAGCCCCCTAGCGGGGTCAGATACGCAGTATTTT | CASSPLAGSDTQYF
NA | TRBJ2-6 | TRBV9 | few | TGTGCCAGCAGCGGAGAGGTACTGACTTTC | CASSGEVLTF
TRBD1 | TRBJ2-5 | TRBV7-9 | few | TGTGCCAGCAGCAACCCACAGGGGGTTCAAGAGACCCAGTACTTC | CASSNPQGVQETQYF
NA | TRBJ2-1 | TRBV2 | few | TGTGCCACCGGGGGGCTTAGAGGGAGTGAGCAGTTCTTC | CATGGLRGSEQFF
NA | TRBJ2-2 | TRBV28 | few | TGTGCCAGCAGGCGACAGCTGAACACCGGGGAGCTGTTTTTT | CASRRQLNTGELFF
NA | TRBJ2-3 | TRBV9 | few | TGTGCCAGCAGCACCCAACCGGGACTTTACACAGATACGCAGTATTTT | CASSTQPGLYTDTQYF
NA | TRBJ2-2 | TRBV30 | NA | TGTGCCTGGGGGTCAGGGTCCGGGGAGCTGTTTTTT | CAWGSGSGELFF
NA | TRBJ1-5 | TRBV30 | many | TGTGCCTGGAGTGTTGACCTAGGACAGCCCCAGCATTTT | CAWSVDLGQPQHF
TRBD2 | TRBJ2-1 | TRBV28 | NA | TGTGCCAGCAGTTTAGCGGGAGGATCGTACAATGAGCAGTTCTTC | CASSLAGGSYNEQFF
TRBD1 | TRBJ2-6 | TRBV30 | many | TGTGCCTGGAGACGCGACAGGGCAAGCTCTGGGGCCAACGTCCTGACTTTC | CAWRRDRASSGANVLTF
NA | TRBJ2-5 | TRBV18 | many | TGTGCCAGCTCACCAGTCGAGAGAGAGACCCAGTACTTC | CASSPVERETQYF
TRBD2 | TRBJ2-4 | TRBV9 | NA | TGTGCCAGCAGCGTCGCCTGGGGACTAGAGAGCATTCAGTACTTC | CASSVAWGLESIQYF
NA | TRBJ2-1 | TRBV11-1 | many | TGTGCCAGCAGCCTTACTGTTGAGCAGTTCTTC | CASSLTVEQFF
NA | TRBJ2-4 | TRBV7-2 | NA | TGTGCCAGCAGCCTAGACAGCCCGACCAAAAACATTCAGTACTTC | CASSLDSPTKNIQYF
NA | TRBJ1-2 | TRBV6-5 | few | TGTGCCAGCAGTTACTCGAGCCGCAAAGACGGGGGCTACACCTTC | CASSYSSRKDGGYTF
NA | TRBJ1-3 | TRBV7-8 | few | TGTGCCAGCAGCCCACAGACAGCCTCTGGAAACACCATATATTTT | CASSPQTASGNTIYF
NA | TRBJ1-5 | TRBV9 | few | TGTGCCAGCGCGAGGGGGAATCAGCCCCAGCATTTT | CASARGNQPQHF
NA | TRBJ2-5 | TRBV5-6 | many | TGTGCCAGCAGCTTGGCCGGTCAGGGGCGAGAGACCCAGTACTTC | CASSLAGQGRETQYF
NA | TRBJ2-3 | TRBV5-6 | NA | TGTGCCAGCAGCTTGGAGCGAGGAACGCAGTATTTT | CASSLERGTQYF
NA | TRBJ2-6 | TRBV7-6 | NA | TGTGCCAGCAGCTCACAGGGCACCGGGGCCAACGTCCTGACTTTC | CASSSQGTGANVLTF
TRBD2 | TRBJ2-7 | TRBV11-2 | few | TGTGCCAGCAGTCTTAGCGGGAGAAGGTACGAGCAGTACTTC | CASSLSGRRYEQYF
NA | TRBJ1-1 | TRBV6-1 | NA | TGTGCCAGCAGTTTCACAGGGCTGAACACTGAAGCTTTCTTT | CASSFTGLNTEAFF
NA | TRBJ2-5 | TRBV7-2 | few | TGTGCCAGCAGGATGGGAGGTGGGTCGGAGACCCAGTACTTC | CASRMGGGSETQYF
NA | TRBJ2-1 | TRBV5-6 | few | TGTGCCAGCAGGCGCCTAACGGGGTCCCGAGATGAGCAGTTCTTC | CASRRLTGSRDEQFF
NA | TRBJ2-2 | TRBV29-1 | NA | TGCAGCGCCCTACAGGGTTCCACCGGGGAGCTGTTTTTT | CSALQGSTGELFF
NA | TRBJ1-1 | TRBV2 | few | TGTGCCAGCAGCGGACAGTTCAACACTGAAGCTTTCTTT | CASSGQFNTEAFF
NA | TRBJ2-7 | TRBV19 | few | TGTGCCAGTAGTAGAGCCGGCTCCTACGAGCAGTACTTC | CASSRAGSYEQYF
TRBD1 | TRBJ1-2 | TRBV5-1 | few | TGCGCCAGCAGCTTCGGACAGGGTGGCGGCTACACCTTC | CASSFGQGGGYTF
NA | TRBJ2-7 | TRBV27 | few | TGTGCCAGCAGAGTGGGGGGGACAGGACGCTACGAGCAGTACTTC | CASRVGGTGRYEQYF
NA | TRBJ1-1 | TRBV5-4 | many | TGTGCCTCAATAGGTGACACCGAAGCTTTCTTT | CASIGDTEAFF
NA | TRBJ1-1 | TRBV9 | NA | TGTGCCAGCAGCGCCGGTGGCAGGGCGGACACTGAAGCTTTCTTT | CASSAGGRADTEAFF
NA | TRBJ1-1 | TRBV10-3 | many | TGTGCCACCAAAGGGGCCAGGGGAAACACTGAAGCTTTCTTT | CATKGARGNTEAFF
TRBD2 | TRBJ2-7 | TRBV11-2 | NA | TGTGCCAGCAGCTTAGGTTCGCTAGCGGGGGAGCAGTACTTC | CASSLGSLAGEQYF
TRBD1 | TRBJ2-5 | TRBV27 | NA | TGTGCCAGCAGTTCAGGACAGGGAGTAGGGGAGACCCAGTACTTC | CASSSGQGVGETQYF
TRBD1 | TRBJ1-2 | TRBV7-2 | NA | TGTGCCAGCAGCTTAATGGGGACAGGGGATGGCTACACCTTC | CASSLMGTGDGYTF
TRBD1 | TRBJ2-2 | TRBV6-5 | NA | TGTGCCAGCAGTCCGATGGACAGGACCGGGGAGCTGTTTTTT | CASSPMDRTGELFF
TRBD1 | TRBJ1-1 | TRBV19 | NA | TGTGCCAGTAACCCGGGACAGATGAACACTGAAGCTTTCTTT | CASNPGQMNTEAFF
NA | TRBJ1-5 | TRBV19 | few | TGTGCCAGTAGTAGTGGAACAGGGCATCAGCCCCAGCATTTT | CASSSGTGHQPQHF
NA | TRBJ2-5 | TRBV12-5 | few | TGTGCTAGTGGTTTATCTGCGGGAGAGACCCAGTACTTC | CASGLSAGETQYF
TRBD1 | TRBJ1-6 | TRBV30 | few | TGTGCCTGGAGTACAGGGGACAATTCACCCCTCCACTTT | CAWSTGDNSPLHF
TRBD2 | TRBJ2-7 | TRBV5-1 | NA | TGCGCCAGCAGCCCCCTTCAGGCGGGAGGGCCGGGAGAGCAGTACTTC | CASSPLQAGGPGEQYF
NA | TRBJ2-7 | TRBV14 | NA | TGTGCCAGCAGCCTCAGGGGAAAGCAGTACTTC | CASSLRGKQYF
TRBD1 | TRBJ2-1 | TRBV28 | few | TGTGCCAGCAGTTTGGGACAGGGGTTTGCTGAGCAGTTCTTC | CASSLGQGFAEQFF
NA | TRBJ2-6 | TRBV5-1 | few | TGCGCCAGCAACGGAGGAGGCTCTGGGGCCAACGTCCTGACTTTC | CASNGGGSGANVLTF
NA | TRBJ1-1 | TRBV9 | few | TGTGCCAGCAGCGTAGGGTTATCGGGCACTGAAGCTTTCTTT | CASSVGLSGTEAFF
NA | TRBJ1-2 | TRBV28 | NA | TGTGCCAGCGACGACAGGCAGGGCGCGGGTGGCTACACCTTC | CASDDRQGAGGYTF
TRBD1 | TRBJ1-1 | TRBV23-1 | NA | TGCGCCAGCAGTCAATCGTTCCAGGGGGAAAACACTGAAGCTTTCTTT | CASSQSFQGENTEAFF
NA | TRBJ1-1 | TRBV11-2 | many | TGTGCCAGCAGTACTTCACTGAACACTGAAGCTTTCTTT | CASSTSLNTEAFF